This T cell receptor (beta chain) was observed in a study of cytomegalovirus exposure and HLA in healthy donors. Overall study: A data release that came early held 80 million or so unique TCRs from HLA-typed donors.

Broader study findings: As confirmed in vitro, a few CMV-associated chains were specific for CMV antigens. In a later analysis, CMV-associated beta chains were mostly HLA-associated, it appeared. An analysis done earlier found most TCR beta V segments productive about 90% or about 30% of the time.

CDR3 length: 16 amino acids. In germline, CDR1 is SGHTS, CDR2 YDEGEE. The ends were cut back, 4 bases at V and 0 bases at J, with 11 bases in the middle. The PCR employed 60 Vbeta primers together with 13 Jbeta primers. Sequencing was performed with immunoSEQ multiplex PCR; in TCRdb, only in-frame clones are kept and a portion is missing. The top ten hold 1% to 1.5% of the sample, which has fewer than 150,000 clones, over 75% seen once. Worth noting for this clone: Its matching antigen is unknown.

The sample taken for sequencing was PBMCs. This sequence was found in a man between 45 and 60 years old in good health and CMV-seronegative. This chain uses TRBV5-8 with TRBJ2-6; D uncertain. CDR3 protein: CASSRVPSSGANVLTF. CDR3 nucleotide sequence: TGTGCCAGCAGCCGGGTGCCAAGCTCTGGGGCCAACGTCCTGACTTTC. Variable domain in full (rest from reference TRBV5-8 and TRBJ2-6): EAGVTQSPTHLIKTRGQQATLRCSPISGHTSVYWYQQALGLGLQFLLWYDEGEERNRGNFPPRFSGRQFPNYSSELNVNALELEDSALYLCASSRVPSSGANVLTFGAGSRLTVL.